Listed below are T cell receptor beta chains from one sample, sequenced in a study of cytomegalovirus exposure and HLA in healthy donors. Libraries were prepared by immunoSEQ multiplex PCR; TCRdb keeps only in-frame clonotypes and omits some of them. Seen here are about 120,000 clones, roughly 82% observed once, and the top ten hold under 3%. The sequenced sample consisted of PBMCs. These receptors all come from a woman in her 40s in good health and CMV-seropositive. Both conserved end residues are part of each CDR3. The D gene is left open where the match is weak. Some rows mark clone size as missing; the rest say once, few, many or name a class of expanded clone.

j_call	v_call	d_call	clone_size	cdr3_nt	cdr3_aa
TRBJ2-7	TRBV28	-	-	TGTGCCAGCAGTTTATCAGGGGAATTCGGGTACTTC	CASSLSGEFGYF
TRBJ2-4	TRBV19	TRBD2	-	TGTGCCAGTAGTGTTACTAGCGGGAGAGGGGACATTCAGTACTTC	CASSVTSGRGDIQYF
TRBJ1-1	TRBV7-2	TRBD1	once	TGTGCCAGCAGCTCACAGGGGGTGGACACTGAAGCTTTCTTT	CASSSQGVDTEAFF
TRBJ1-3	TRBV18	-	few	TGTGCCAGCTCACCGGTTTCGACATACCTGGAAGGAAACACCATATATTTT	CASSPVSTYLEGNTIYF
TRBJ1-1	TRBV15	-	-	TGTGCCACCAGCAGAGATCTGGAGGAGCCTGAAGCTTTCTTT	CATSRDLEEPEAFF
TRBJ1-1	TRBV5-1	-	-	TGCGCCAGCAGCTCCGGACAGCTAACTGAAGCTTTCTTT	CASSSGQLTEAFF
TRBJ2-7	TRBV6-5	-	-	TGTGCCAGCAGTCACTACCCGCCCAAGGAGTCCTACGAGCAGTACTTC	CASSHYPPKESYEQYF
TRBJ2-3	TRBV18	-	-	TGTGCCAGCTCAACAGTATGGGCCACAGATACGCAGTATTTT	CASSTVWATDTQYF
TRBJ1-1	TRBV7-3	-	-	TGTGCCAGCAACACCCCAGGGGCTAACACTGAAGCTTTCTTT	CASNTPGANTEAFF
TRBJ2-1	TRBV27	-	-	TGTGCCAGCAGTCCCTTGGCGGAGTACAATGAGCAGTTCTTC	CASSPLAEYNEQFF
TRBJ2-2	TRBV25-1	-	-	TGTGCCAGCAGTCCCCGGGCCGGGGAGCTGTTTTTT	CASSPRAGELFF
TRBJ1-2	TRBV19	-	-	TGTGCCAGTAGTACCGAACTAGGGAAACATGGCTACACCTTC	CASSTELGKHGYTF
TRBJ1-1	TRBV4-3	-	-	TGCGCCAGCAGCCTCGGAGCGGGCGCGGCGGCTTTCTTT	CASSLGAGAAAFF
TRBJ1-2	TRBV6-5	-	-	TGTGCCAGCATCGACAGATCTAACTATGGCTACACCTTC	CASIDRSNYGYTF
TRBJ2-5	TRBV9	TRBD1	-	TGTGCCAGCAGCGTAGGTCGGGACAGCATAGGGGTGGGGGAGACCCAGTACTTC	CASSVGRDSIGVGETQYF
TRBJ2-1	TRBV7-9	-	-	TGTGCCAGCAGCCCCACTCTCCCCAATGAGCAGTTCTTC	CASSPTLPNEQFF
TRBJ1-5	TRBV4-1	-	few	TGCGCCAGCAGCCAAGTGTCCGGGAGCAATCAGCCCCAGCATTTT	CASSQVSGSNQPQHF
TRBJ2-7	TRBV4-3	TRBD1	-	TGCGCCAGCAGCCAAGATAGGACAGGGGTTCGGTACGAGCAGTACTTC	CASSQDRTGVRYEQYF
TRBJ2-3	TRBV27	-	-	TGTGCCAGCAGTTTATCGACAGTTAGCACAGATACGCAGTATTTT	CASSLSTVSTDTQYF
TRBJ1-5	TRBV7-2	-	-	TGTGCCAGCAGCCGGGACACCATGCTTAATCAGCCCCAGCATTTT	CASSRDTMLNQPQHF
TRBJ2-1	TRBV7-3	TRBD1	-	TGTGCCAGCAGGGAGCCCGGACAGGGGACTAATGAGCAGTTCTTC	CASREPGQGTNEQFF
TRBJ2-3	TRBV7-3	-	-	TGTGCCAGCAGCTTAGCGGGGTCTAGCACAGATACGCAGTATTTT	CASSLAGSSTDTQYF
TRBJ1-2	TRBV28	-	-	TGTGCCAGCGAGGGTCCTAACTATGGCTACACCTTC	CASEGPNYGYTF
TRBJ2-2	TRBV30	TRBD2	-	TGTGCCTGGACTAGCGGGGGGGCCCCCGGGGAGCTGTTTTTT	CAWTSGGAPGELFF
TRBJ1-4	TRBV5-6	TRBD1	-	TGTGCCAGCAGCCTTGGGCAGGGGGCTAATGAAAAACTGTTTTTT	CASSLGQGANEKLFF
TRBJ1-1	TRBV30	-	-	TGTGCCTGGTTGGCCAGCGGGAACACTGAAGCTTTCTTT	CAWLASGNTEAFF
TRBJ2-7	TRBV30	-	-	TGTGCCTGGAGGAGTTCCTACGAGCAGTACTTC	CAWRSSYEQYF
TRBJ2-2	TRBV7-3	-	-	TGTGCCAGCAGCCCCGGAGCGCCCGGGGAGCTGTTTTTT	CASSPGAPGELFF
TRBJ1-2	TRBV9	-	-	TGTGCCAGCAGCGTAGGCGCTGACAGCCTCTCGTCAGGAGGCTACACCTTC	CASSVGADSLSSGGYTF
TRBJ1-1	TRBV28	TRBD1	-	TGTGCCAGCAGCCGACCCGTAGGACAGGGGGTGGACACTGAAGCTTTCTTT	CASSRPVGQGVDTEAFF
TRBJ1-1	TRBV7-2	-	-	TGTGCCAGCCTCCGACTGGGAGGAGAACCCCTTGAAGCTTTCTTT	CASLRLGGEPLEAFF
TRBJ1-2	TRBV2	-	-	TGTGCCAGCAGTGTTGCCGGGGGGAGCTATGGCTACACCTTC	CASSVAGGSYGYTF
TRBJ1-4	TRBV7-2	-	-	TGTGCCAGCAGGAAGAGGTCAGCTAATGAAAAACTGTTTTTT	CASRKRSANEKLFF
TRBJ2-5	TRBV4-1	-	-	TGCGCCAGCAGCCACACGCCCCTTGGGGTCCGGGAGCAAGAGACCCAGTACTTC	CASSHTPLGVREQETQYF
TRBJ1-4	TRBV5-1	TRBD1	-	TGCGCCAGCAGCTTGGCCAGGGCTTCAGGGGGATACGCAACTAATGAAAAACTGTTTTTT	CASSLARASGGYATNEKLFF
TRBJ1-4	TRBV7-2	-	-	TGTGCCAGCAGCTTAGTAAGACAGGCAATCAATGAAAAACTGTTTTTT	CASSLVRQAINEKLFF
TRBJ1-2	TRBV4-2	TRBD1	-	TGTGCCAGCAGTCCCGGAGGGGGCGATGGCTACACCTTC	CASSPGGGDGYTF
TRBJ1-5	TRBV4-3	-	few	TGCGCCAGCAGCCAAGAAAGTACAGCAACTTATCAGCCCCAGCATTTT	CASSQESTATYQPQHF
TRBJ1-1	TRBV5-8	-	-	TGTGCCAGCAGCGGTTGGACGGGGGAGGCGGAAGCTTTCTTT	CASSGWTGEAEAFF
TRBJ1-2	TRBV5-6	-	-	TGTGCCAGCAGCTTGGGGGCAGGGAATCGGGACTATGGCTACACCTTC	CASSLGAGNRDYGYTF
TRBJ1-5	TRBV9	-	-	TGTGCCAGCAGCGTTTCCGAGTATAGCAATCAGCCCCAGCATTTT	CASSVSEYSNQPQHF
TRBJ1-5	TRBV19	-	-	TGTGCCAGTAGTATCGCGGGGCCCCAGCCCCAGCATTTT	CASSIAGPQPQHF
TRBJ1-1	TRBV19	TRBD1	-	TGTGCCAGTAGTCCCCGGGGACAGCTAAACACTGAAGCTTTCTTT	CASSPRGQLNTEAFF
TRBJ1-1	TRBV4-3	-	-	TGCGCCAGCAGCCAAGGAGGCCGGAGTGGCACTGAAGCTTTCTTT	CASSQGGRSGTEAFF
TRBJ2-2	TRBV12-5	TRBD1	-	TGTGCTAGTGGTTTGGTAGGGACAGGCGGGGCCGGGGAGCTGTTTTTT	CASGLVGTGGAGELFF
TRBJ1-4	TRBV5-6	-	-	TGTGCCAGCAGCTTGGCAAGGACAAGAAATGAAAAACTGTTTTTT	CASSLARTRNEKLFF
TRBJ1-1	TRBV6-1	-	-	TGTGCCAGCAGTGAAGGAGAACTTTGGAGTACTGAAGCTTTCTTT	CASSEGELWSTEAFF